The 10 T cell receptor beta chains listed next were all sequenced from one sample in a study of T-cell reconstitution after alpha-beta-depleted transplantation in children. Unique molecular identifiers were built into the TCRbeta library. TCRdb called the PCR reads again in MiXCR, with one record for every CDR3 protein. The data contain fewer than 700,000 distinct CDR3 sequences, around 23% of them singletons. The specimen comprised PBMCs, mostly from graft donor cells, sampled 360 days after TCRalphabeta/CD19-depleted stem cell transplant. These receptors originate from a boy in the first two years of life who had a stem cell transplant for acute myeloid leukemia, so the T cells may come from the graft donor.

This clonotype was counted ten times or more. This chain joins TRBV7-2 and TRBJ2-5; D perhaps matches TRBD2 (6 bases). This CDR3 is built from 14 residues. The V end lost 0 bases, the J end lost 5 bases, and 10 bases lay between the germline ends. Germline values: CDR1 SGHTA, CDR2 FQGNSA. This CDR3 is CASSLAAGRETQYF. CDR3 in DNA: TGTGCCAGCAGCTTAGCAGCGGGCCGGGAGACCCAGTACTTC.

The V call is TRBV7-2, the J call TRBJ2-4, with 7 bases identical to TRBD1. This CDR3 is 16 amino acids long. In germline, CDR1 is SGHTA, CDR2 FQGNSA. J gave up 1 base and V 1 base, and 4 bases lay outside the gene matches. The CDR3 sequence: CASSLGRGSAKNIQYF. The CDR3 nucleotides read TGTGCCAGCAGCTTAGGCAGGGGGTCGGCCAAAAACATTCAGTACTTC.

This clonotype was detected only a few times. CDR3 coding DNA: TGCAGTGGGGGGACAGGCCACAATCCGAACACTGAAGCTTTCTTT. This codes for CSGGTGHNPNTEAFF. The chain is built from TRBV20-1 and TRBJ1-1; 8 bases map to TRBD1. This CDR3 is built from 15 residues. V trimming: 7 bases; J trimming: 1 base; junction bases outside the gene matches: 11. The V gene's germline CDR1 is DFQATT and CDR2 SNEGSKA (reference sequence).

The chain recombines TRBV5-1 with TRBJ2-7; D not certain. The germline CDR1 and CDR2 sequences are SGHRS and YFSETQ. V gave up 0 bases and J gave up 6 bases, with 13 bases separating them. This CDR3 is built from 14 residues. CDR3 DNA sequence: TGCGCCAGCAGCTTGGCCGAGATAACCGGCGAGCAGTACGTC. Amino acid sequence: CASSLAEITGEQYV.

Only a few counts were recorded for this clonotype. The chain is built from TRBV28 and TRBJ2-1, with D possibly being TRBD1 or TRBD2 (5 bases each). The CDR3 spans 16 residues. Trimming stripped 3 bases from V and 6 bases from J, with 18 bases between. From germline, CDR1 is MDHEN and CDR2 SYDVKM. For the CDR3, the DNA is TGTGCCAGCAGTTTTCCGGGGCGAGTTCCCGGCAATGAGCAGTTCTTC. It is translated as CASSFPGRVPGNEQFF.

This clonotype was counted many times. The rearrangement links TRBV15 to TRBJ2-3, with TRBD2 identical over 8 bases. Germline V CDR1 and CDR2: LNHNV, YYDKDF (reference sequence). The ends lost 0 bases at V and 1 base at J; junction bases unmatched: 6. The CDR3 contains 17 residues. In nucleotides, the CDR3 is TGTGCCACCAGCAGAGAGAAGGACGGGGGGGGCACAGATACGCAGTATTTT. Protein product: CATSREKDGGGTDTQYF.

This sequence joins TRBV20-1 and TRBJ2-4, with D perhaps TRBD2 (7 bases). The germline V and J ends were trimmed by 3 bases and 1 base, with 19 bases remaining between them. The CDR3 has 17 amino acids. Germline V gene data show CDR1 as DFQATT and CDR2 as SNEGSKA (reference sequence). CDR3 loop: CSAREMGGAHAKNIQYF. The CDR3 DNA is TGCAGTGCTAGGGAGATGGGGGGGGCACACGCCAAAAACATTCAGTACTTC.

This clonotype occurred many times. The chain is built from TRBV20-1 and TRBJ2-7; 9 positions match TRBD1. V lost 2 bases to trimming and J lost 3 bases; unmatched junction nucleotides: 8. The CDR3 has 15 residues. The germline gives CDR1 DFQATT, CDR2 SNEGSKA (reference sequence). The CDR3 DNA is TGCAGTGCTAGAAAACTCCGGGACAGGGTCTACGAGCAGTACTTC. Translating it yields CSARKLRDRVYEQYF.

Notes on this clonotype: A much larger clone is a single base away; this may be a read error. This chain uses TRBV7-9 with TRBJ2-5; D is ambiguous. V lost 8 bases to trimming and J lost 2 bases, with 15 bases between them. This CDR3 contains 14 residues. From germline, CDR1 is SEHNR and CDR2 FQNEAQ (reference sequence). CDR3 DNA sequence: TGTGCCAGCGACGATTTTAGAACACAAGAGACCCAGTACTTC. It is translated as CASDDFRTQETQYF.

This clonotype was seen repeatedly, ten times or more. This chain links TRBV11-2 with TRBJ2-7, with 8 bases aligning to TRBD1. J lost 6 bases, V lost 5 bases, and 12 bases had no gene match. Germline values: CDR1 SGHAT, CDR2 FQNNGV. The CDR3 is made up of 15 amino acids. This chain's CDR3 is CASSLDRGFRLEQYV. CDR3 sequence (DNA): TGTGCCAGCAGCCTCGACAGGGGCTTTAGACTCGAGCAGTACGTC.